Listed here are 15 T cell receptor beta chains from one sample, sequenced in a study of CD8+ T cells in alopecia areata. cDNA serving as the sequencing template came from extracted, reverse transcribed RNA. TCRdb keeps only in-frame clones here, not all; method: immunoSEQ multiplex PCR. The table lists roughly 250,000 clones, 65% to 70% of them singletons, with approximately 1.2% in the top ten. The specimen comprised CD4+ T cells sorted from blood, sampled at week 0. The receptors here all came from a human donor with alopecia areata.

This chain connects TRBV29-1 to TRBJ2-7, with 7 positions matching TRBD1. V lost 6 bases and J lost 5; bases outside the gene matches: 13. The germline V gene has CDR1 SQVTM and CDR2 ANQGSEA. The CDR3 runs to 14 residues. The CDR3 is CSVLRQTGSNEQYF. The CDR3 nucleotides are TGCAGCGTCCTCCGCCAGACAGGGTCCAACGAGCAGTACTTC.

The chain couples TRBV2 to TRBJ1-5, with no clear D. The CDR3 totals 14 residues. With 3 bases removed from V and 4 bases from J, the gap between germline ends came to 10 bases. In germline, CDR1 is SNHLY, CDR2 FYNNEI. The CDR3 DNA is TGTGCCAGCAGTGATAGGGAGAGAAATCAGCCCCAGCATTTT. It specifies CASSDRERNQPQHF.

This chain connects TRBV25-1 to TRBJ2-1, with 9 bases fitting TRBD2. Trimming cost V 1 base and J 10 bases; bases outside gene matches: 11. Germline V gene lookup returns CDR1 MGHDK and CDR2 SYGVNS. There are 16 residues in the CDR3. The CDR3 nucleotides read TGTGCCAGCAGTGAATTAGGGGCTAGCGGGGCTTGGGAGCAGTTCTTC. It is translated as CASSELGASGAWEQFF.

This chain connects TRBV25-1 to TRBJ2-1; 8 bases line up with TRBD2. Germline V lookup: CDR1 MGHDK, CDR2 SYGVNS. The V and J ends lost 4 bases and 2 bases, in that order; junction bases with no gene match: 4. The CDR3 is 15 amino acids. CDR3: CASSAGTRAYNEQFF. The CDR3 nucleotides read TGTGCCAGCAGTGCCGGGACTAGGGCCTACAATGAGCAGTTCTTC.

The J gene is TRBJ2-7, the V gene TRBV29-1, with D possibly matching TRBD1 (6 bases). CDR1 is SQVTM, CDR2 ANQGSEA, per germline. V shed 4 bases and J shed 3 bases, with 13 bases lying between them. This CDR3 spans 13 amino acids. The CDR3 spells CSVVGTQDYEQYF. In nucleotides, the CDR3 is TGCAGCGTTGTAGGGACACAAGACTACGAGCAGTACTTC.

Here the CDR3 DNA reads TGTGCCAGCAGCCCCGGGACACAAGAGCAGTACTTC. Translating gives CASSPGTQEQYF. The rearrangement uses TRBV11-2 and TRBJ2-7; maybe TRBD1 (6 bases). Germline V gene sequence: CDR1 SGHAT, CDR2 FQNNGV. The CDR3 has 12 residues. Trimming shortened V by 5 bases and J by 7 bases, and 12 bases separated the two germline ends. Looking up the rest from reference TRBV11-2 and TRBJ2-7 gives the full variable domain: EAGVAQSPRYKIIEKRQSVAFWCNPISGHATLYWYQQILGQGPKLLIQFQNNGVVDDSQLPKDRFSAERLKGVDSTLKIQPAKLEDSAVYLCASSPGTQEQYFGPGTRLTVT.

J is TRBJ1-2 and V is TRBV10-3, with 7 bases matching TRBD1. Germline V gene sequence: CDR1 ENHRY, CDR2 SYGVKD. This CDR3 has 12 amino acids. Trimming took 5 bases from V and 5 from J; bases not matched to a gene: 2. As DNA, the CDR3 is TGTGCCATCAGTTTACAGGGGTATGGCTACACCTTC. Translating gives CAISLQGYGYTF.

There are a few counts of this clone. The chain recombines TRBV4-3 with TRBJ1-1; TRBD1 is a possible D gene (6 bases). The germline V gene encodes CDR1 LGHNA and CDR2 YSLEER. The CDR3 spans 17 residues. Trimming cost V 2 bases and J 5 bases, with 21 bases left between them. The CDR3 region has the DNA TGCGCCAGCAGCCAAAGCCCAGTCCAGGCCCAGGGGACTGAAGCTTTCTTT. Amino acids: CASSQSPVQAQGTEAFF.

The chain carries TRBV30 and TRBJ2-3; the match to TRBD1 covers 7 bases. Germline-derived CDR1 and CDR2 are GTSNPN and SVGIG (reference sequence). The CDR3 loop spans 15 amino acids. V dropped 0 bases and J dropped 2; count of bases not matched to a gene: 5. The DNA for the CDR3 is TGTGCCTGGAGTGTCTCGGGACAGTCCACAGATACGCAGTATTTT. It is translated as CAWSVSGQSTDTQYF.

This clone showed up just a few times. V and J are TRBV30 and TRBJ2-3; maybe TRBD2 (6 bases). The V gene lost 1 base and the J gene lost 4 bases, with 12 bases spanning the gap. Per germline, CDR1 GTSNPN and CDR2 SVGIG (reference sequence). This CDR3 comprises 14 residues. CDR3 sequence: CAWSGSAGPDTQYF. The CDR3 DNA reads TGTGCCTGGAGTGGCTCGGCGGGACCAGATACGCAGTATTTT.

The V call is TRBV30, the J call TRBJ2-2; 8 bases line up with TRBD1. V trimming: 0 bases; J trimming: 4 bases; junction bases outside the gene matches: 7. CDR3 size: 16 residues. Germline V gene data show CDR1 as GTSNPN and CDR2 as SVGIG (reference sequence). The DNA of the CDR3 is TGTGCCTGGAGTGTGCTAGTCGGACAGGGCACCGGGGAGCTGTTTTTT. Protein product: CAWSVLVGQGTGELFF. The variable domain in full, with the rest retrieved from reference TRBV30 and TRBJ2-2, is SQTIHQWPATLVQPVGSPLSLECTVEGTSNPNLYWYRQAAGRGLQLLFYSVGIGQISSEVPQNLSASRPQDRQFILSSKKLLLSDSGFYLCAWSVLVGQGTGELFFGEGSRLTVL.

The V and J genes are TRBV7-2 and TRBJ2-1; D call uncertain. The ends were cut back, 3 bases at V and 2 bases at J, with 5 bases in the middle. Germline V CDR1 and CDR2: SGHTA, FQGNSA. The length of the CDR3 is 13 residues. DNA for the CDR3: TGTGCCAGCAGCTTTGACACCTACAATGAGCAGTTCTTC. This encodes CASSFDTYNEQFF.

This clone appeared a few times. This chain uses TRBV29-1 with TRBJ1-3; no reliable D call. The CDR3 is 13 residues long. Deletions cut 4 bases from V and 3 bases from J, with 10 bases between. In germline, CDR1 is SQVTM, CDR2 ANQGSEA. The CDR3 region has the DNA TGCAGCGTTGCGTCCGGAGTTGGAAACACCATATATTTT. Translating it yields CSVASGVGNTIYF.

The chain couples TRBV2 to TRBJ2-1, with 7 nucleotides matching TRBD1. The CDR3 length is 12 residues. Germline values: CDR1 SNHLY, CDR2 FYNNEI. Trimming cost V 8 bases and J 9 bases; bases outside gene matches: 7. The CDR3 coding sequence is TGTGCCAGCCTGACAGGGCCGTCTGAGCAGTTCTTC. Translating it yields CASLTGPSEQFF.

This clone was seen a single time. The gene calls are TRBV5-6 and TRBJ1-6; D is unresolved. The ends were cut back, 0 bases at V and 7 bases at J, with 8 bases in the middle. Germline V lookup: CDR1 SGHDT, CDR2 YYEEEE. There are 14 residues in the CDR3. The CDR3 DNA is TGTGCCAGCAGCTTGGCCAGTGGGAATTCACCCCTCCACTTT. Its translation is CASSLASGNSPLHF.